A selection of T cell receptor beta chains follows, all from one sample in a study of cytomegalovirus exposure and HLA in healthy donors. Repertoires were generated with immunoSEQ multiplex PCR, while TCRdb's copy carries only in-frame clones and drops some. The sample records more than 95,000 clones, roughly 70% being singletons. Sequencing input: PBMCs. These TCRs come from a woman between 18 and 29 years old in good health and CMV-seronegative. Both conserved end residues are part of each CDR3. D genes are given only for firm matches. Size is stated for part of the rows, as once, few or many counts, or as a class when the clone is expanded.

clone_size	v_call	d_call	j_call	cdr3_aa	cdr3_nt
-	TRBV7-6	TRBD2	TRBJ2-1	CASSLGGGGHNEQFF	TGTGCCAGCAGCTTAGGCGGGGGGGGTCACAATGAGCAGTTCTTC
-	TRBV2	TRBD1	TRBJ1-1	CASSRGRVRTEAFF	TGTGCCAGCAGTAGGGGGCGAGTTCGAACTGAAGCTTTCTTT
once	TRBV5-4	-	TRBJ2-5	CASSLAGDRVKETQYF	TGTGCCAGCAGCTTGGCGGGGGACAGAGTTAAAGAGACCCAGTACTTC
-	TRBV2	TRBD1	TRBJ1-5	CASSATGGNQPQHF	TGTGCCAGCAGTGCCACAGGGGGCAATCAGCCCCAGCATTTT
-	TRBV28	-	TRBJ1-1	CASSTLADKNTEAFF	TGTGCCAGCAGCACCCTAGCTGACAAGAACACTGAAGCTTTCTTT
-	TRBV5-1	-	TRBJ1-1	CASSWGQNTEAFF	TGCGCCAGCAGCTGGGGACAGAACACTGAAGCTTTCTTT
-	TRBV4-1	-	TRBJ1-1	CASSPQWNTEAFF	TGCGCCAGCAGCCCACAGTGGAACACTGAAGCTTTCTTT
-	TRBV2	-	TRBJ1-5	CASSEVVSEGPQHF	TGTGCCAGCAGTGAAGTGGTCAGCGAAGGACCCCAGCATTTT
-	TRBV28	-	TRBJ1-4	CASSRGGATNEKLFF	TGTGCCAGCAGTAGGGGAGGGGCAACTAATGAAAAACTGTTTTTT
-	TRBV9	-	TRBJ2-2	CASSAGGQSTGELFF	TGTGCCAGCAGCGCTGGGGGACAATCCACCGGGGAGCTGTTTTTT
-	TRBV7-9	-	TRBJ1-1	CASSLEIVNTEAFF	TGTGCCAGCAGCCTCGAGATAGTGAACACTGAAGCTTTCTTT
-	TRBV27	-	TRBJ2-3	CASSRQDGFGTDTQYF	TGTGCCAGCAGTCGACAGGATGGGTTCGGCACAGATACGCAGTATTTT
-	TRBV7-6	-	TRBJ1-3	CASSSRTAHGASGNTIYF	TGTGCCAGCAGCTCCCGCACGGCTCATGGGGCTTCTGGAAACACCATATATTTT
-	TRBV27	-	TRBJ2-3	CASSRSYDTQYF	TGTGCCAGCAGCCGGAGCTACGATACGCAGTATTTT
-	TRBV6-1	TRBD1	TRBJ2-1	CASSEVDRVNEQFF	TGTGCCAGCAGTGAAGTGGACAGGGTCAATGAGCAGTTCTTC
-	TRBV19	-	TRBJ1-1	CASSIVPLNTEAFF	TGTGCCAGTAGTATTGTCCCCTTGAACACTGAAGCTTTCTTT
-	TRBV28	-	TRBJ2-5	CASTPGETQYF	TGTGCCAGCACACCCGGGGAGACCCAGTACTTC
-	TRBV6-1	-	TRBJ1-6	CASIAGINSPLHF	TGTGCCAGCATAGCGGGTATTAATTCACCCCTCCACTTT
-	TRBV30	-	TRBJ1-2	CALVGAGGYTF	TGTGCTTTGGTGGGGGCAGGGGGCTACACCTTC
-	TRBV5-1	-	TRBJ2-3	CASSLAGVNSGTQYF	TGCGCCAGCAGCTTGGCCGGGGTAAATTCGGGTACGCAGTATTTT
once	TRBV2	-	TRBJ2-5	CASKRGGETQYF	TGTGCCAGCAAGAGGGGGGGGGAGACCCAGTACTTC
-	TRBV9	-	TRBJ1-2	CASSVSSGSGYTF	TGTGCCAGCAGCGTGTCATCAGGGTCCGGCTACACCTTC
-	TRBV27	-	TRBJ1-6	CASSFEGVSSPLHF	TGTGCCAGCAGTTTTGAGGGGGTTAGTTCACCCCTCCACTTT
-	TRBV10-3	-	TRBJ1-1	CAICPGGNTEAFF	TGTGCCATCTGTCCGGGAGGGAACACTGAAGCTTTCTTT
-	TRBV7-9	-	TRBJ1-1	CASSLVLRGSKDTEAFF	TGTGCCAGCAGCTTGGTCCTAAGGGGGAGTAAGGACACTGAAGCTTTCTTT
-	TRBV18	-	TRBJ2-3	CASSPWTLTDTQYF	TGTGCCAGCTCACCATGGACACTCACAGATACGCAGTATTTT
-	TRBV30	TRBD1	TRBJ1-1	CAWSDPGQGDAEAFF	TGTGCCTGGAGTGACCCCGGTCAGGGGGACGCTGAAGCTTTCTTT
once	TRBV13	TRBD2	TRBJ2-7	CASSSIRLAGGPEQYF	TGTGCCAGCAGCTCGATCAGACTAGCGGGGGGGCCCGAGCAGTACTTC
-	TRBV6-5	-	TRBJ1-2	CASSYSGGLYYGYTF	TGTGCCAGCAGTTACTCTGGGGGGTTGTATTATGGCTACACCTTC
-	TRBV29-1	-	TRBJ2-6	CSVQGAGANVLTF	TGCAGCGTTCAAGGGGCCGGGGCCAACGTCCTGACTTTC